This TCR beta chain was observed in a study of T cells in Graves' hyperthyroidism and ophthalmopathy. The germline gives CDR1 LNHNV, CDR2 YYDKDF (reference sequence). This CDR3 is 13 amino acids long. Trimming took 0 bases from V and 7 from J, leaving 7 bases between them. Uncontrolled infection, other autoimmune disease, pregnancy or lactation barred patients from enrollment. Study findings and constraints: Ophthalmopathy, which appeared later, was predicted by the model a median 6.5 months before onset. Most expanded thyroid clonotypes above 0.001 also appeared in blood.

This clonotype came up many times. Its specificity is not known. TCR beta CDR3 sequences were amplified from RNA transcripts. HTBI primers were used for first-round RT-PCR of the TCR CDR3. TCRdb re-called the multiplex PCR reads with MiXCR, one entry per CDR3 protein. The data contain about 160,000 distinct CDR3 sequences, around 8.9% of them singletons. The V and J genes are TRBV15 and TRBJ1-5, with unresolved D. The sequenced sample consisted of blood. The TCR was taken from a woman in her late teens or twenties with Graves' hyperthyroidism that later progressed to Graves' ophthalmopathy. The CDR3 DNA reads TGTGCCACCAGCAGAGATAGGAGACAGCCCCAGCATTTT. Protein product: CATSRDRRQPQHF. Based on the CDR3 plus reference TRBV15 and TRBJ1-5, the full variable domain is DAMVIQNPRYQVTQFGKPVTLSCSQTLNHNVMYWYQQKSSQAPKLLFHYYDKDFNNEADTPDNFQSRRPNTSFCFLDIRSPGLGDTAMYLCATSRDRRQPQHFGDGTRLSIL.